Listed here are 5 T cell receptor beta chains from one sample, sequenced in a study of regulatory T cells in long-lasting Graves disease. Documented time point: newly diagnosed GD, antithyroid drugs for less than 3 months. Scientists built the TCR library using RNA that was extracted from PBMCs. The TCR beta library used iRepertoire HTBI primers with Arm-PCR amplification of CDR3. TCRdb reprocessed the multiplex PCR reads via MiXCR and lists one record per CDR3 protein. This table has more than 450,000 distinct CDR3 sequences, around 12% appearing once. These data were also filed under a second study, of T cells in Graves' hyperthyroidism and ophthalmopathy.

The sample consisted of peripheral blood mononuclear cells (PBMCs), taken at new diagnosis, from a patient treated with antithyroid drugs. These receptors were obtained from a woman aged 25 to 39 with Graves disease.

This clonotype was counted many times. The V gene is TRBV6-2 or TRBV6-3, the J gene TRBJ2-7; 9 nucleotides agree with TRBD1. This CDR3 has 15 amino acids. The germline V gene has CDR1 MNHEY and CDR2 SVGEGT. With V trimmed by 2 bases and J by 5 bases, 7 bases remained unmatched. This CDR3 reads CASSYTGTGSHEQYF. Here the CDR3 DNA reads TGTGCCAGCAGTTACACCGGGACAGGGTCCCACGAGCAGTACTTC.

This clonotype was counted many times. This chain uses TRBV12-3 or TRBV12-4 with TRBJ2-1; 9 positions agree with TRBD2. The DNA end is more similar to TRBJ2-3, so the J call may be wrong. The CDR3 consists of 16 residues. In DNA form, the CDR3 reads TGTGCCAGCAGCTGGGGGGACAGCGGGAGGCTGAATACGCAGTATTTT. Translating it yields CASSWGDSGRLNTQYF.

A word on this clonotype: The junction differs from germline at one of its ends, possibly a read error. Here the CDR3 DNA reads TGTGCCAGTAATATACCCCCGTCTGAAAAACTGTTTTTT. Its translation is CASNIPPSEKLFF. V usage is TRBV19 and J usage is TRBJ1-4, with D unresolved. Per the germline V gene, CDR1 is LNHDA and CDR2 is SQIVND (reference sequence). There are 13 residues in the CDR3.

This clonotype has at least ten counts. The DNA for the CDR3 is TGTGCCAGCAGCTTAGTAAGTCCAGGGAGAACAGATACGCAGTATTTT. It encodes CASSLVSPGRTDTQYF. J is TRBJ2-3 and V is TRBV11-2, with D tentatively TRBD1 or TRBD2 (5 bases each). V was cut by 1 base and J by 3 bases, with 14 bases left in between. The CDR3 covers 16 residues. Germline CDR1 is SGHAT and CDR2 is FQNNGV. The full variable domain, in which reference TRBV11-2 and TRBJ2-3 provide the parts outside the CDR3, is EAGVAQSPRYKIIEKRQSVAFWCNPISGHATLYWYQQILGQGPKLLIQFQNNGVVDDSQLPKDRFSAERLKGVDSTLKIQPAKLEDSAVYLCASSLVSPGRTDTQYFGPGTRLTVL.

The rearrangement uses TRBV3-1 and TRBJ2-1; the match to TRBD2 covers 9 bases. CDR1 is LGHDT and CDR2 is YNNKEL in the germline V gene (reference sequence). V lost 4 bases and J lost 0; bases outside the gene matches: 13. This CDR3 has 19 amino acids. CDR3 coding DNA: TGTGCCAGCAGCCTCCCCACTAGCGGGCTCTGGTCCTCCTACAATGAGCAGTTCTTC. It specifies CASSLPTSGLWSSYNEQFF.